The entry that follows covers one T cell receptor beta chain sequence. The sample originates from a study of T cells in Graves' hyperthyroidism and ophthalmopathy. V was clipped by 2 bases and J by 4 bases, with 9 bases between them. CDR1 and CDR2 from the germline V gene are SGHTA and FQGNSA. CDR3 size: 14 residues. RNA transcripts yielded amplified TCR beta CDR3 regions. A first-round RT-PCR of the TCR CDR3 used the HTBI primer set. Each CDR3 protein gets one entry after TCRdb re-called the multiplex PCR reads with MiXCR. Seen here are 550,000 to 800,000 distinct CDR3 sequences, roughly 15% observed once, and the top ten hold roughly 8%.

The sample comprised blood. The sequence was obtained from a man aged 18-30 years with Graves' hyperthyroidism. The chain is built from TRBV7-2 and TRBJ2-1; TRBD1 is a possible D gene (6 bases). The CDR3 is CASSLSQGYNEQFF. CDR3 DNA: TGTGCCAGCAGCTTATCACAGGGATACAATGAGCAGTTCTTC.